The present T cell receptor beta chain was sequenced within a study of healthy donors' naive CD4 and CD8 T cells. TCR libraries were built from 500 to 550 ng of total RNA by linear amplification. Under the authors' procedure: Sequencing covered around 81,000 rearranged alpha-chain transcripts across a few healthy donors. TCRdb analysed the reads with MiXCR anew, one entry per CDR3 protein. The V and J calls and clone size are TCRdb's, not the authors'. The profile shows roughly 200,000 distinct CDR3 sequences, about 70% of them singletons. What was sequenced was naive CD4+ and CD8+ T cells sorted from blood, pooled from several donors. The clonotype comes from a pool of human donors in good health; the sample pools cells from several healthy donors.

Written as DNA, the CDR3 is TGTGCCAGCAGCTTTTCCCGGGTCGGTCCTACTGAAGCTTTCTTT. Amino acid sequence: CASSFSRVGPTEAFF. The chain recombines TRBV5-6 with TRBJ1-1; D call uncertain. CDR3 size: 15 residues. V was shortened by 2 bases and J by 5 bases, with 16 bases between the two germline ends. The germline CDR1 and CDR2 sequences are SGHDT and YYEEEE.